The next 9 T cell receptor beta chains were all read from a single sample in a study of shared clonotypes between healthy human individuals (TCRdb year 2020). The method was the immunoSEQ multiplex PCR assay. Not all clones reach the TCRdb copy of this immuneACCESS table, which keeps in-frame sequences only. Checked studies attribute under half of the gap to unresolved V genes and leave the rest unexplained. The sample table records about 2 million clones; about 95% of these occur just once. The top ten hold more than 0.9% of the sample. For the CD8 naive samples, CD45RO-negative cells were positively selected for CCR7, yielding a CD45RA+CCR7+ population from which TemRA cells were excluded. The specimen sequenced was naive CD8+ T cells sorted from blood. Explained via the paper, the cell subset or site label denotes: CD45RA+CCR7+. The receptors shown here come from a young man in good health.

CDR3 bases: TGTGCCAGCAGCTTATCTAGCGGGGGGGCAGTTCTGAACAATGAGCAGTTCTTC. The encoded protein is CASSLSSGGAVLNNEQFF. The genes are TRBV7-8 and TRBJ2-1; 12 nucleotides match TRBD2. Losses at the gene ends were 2 bases for V and 5 bases for J; bases not matched to a gene: 10. The CDR3 covers 18 residues. Germline values: CDR1 SGHVS, CDR2 FQNEAQ.

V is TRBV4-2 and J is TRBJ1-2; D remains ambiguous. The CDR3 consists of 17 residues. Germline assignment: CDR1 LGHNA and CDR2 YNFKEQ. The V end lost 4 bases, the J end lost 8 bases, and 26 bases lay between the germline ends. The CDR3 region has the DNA TGTGCCAGCAGCCTCGAGGCCAATCCAGAGGGTGTATGGGGCTACACCTTC. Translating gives CASSLEANPEGVWGYTF.

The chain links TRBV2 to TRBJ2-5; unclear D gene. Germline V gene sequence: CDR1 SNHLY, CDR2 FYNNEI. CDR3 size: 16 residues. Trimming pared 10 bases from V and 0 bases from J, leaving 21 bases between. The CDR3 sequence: CAIDIDHGKYQETQYF. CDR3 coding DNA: TGTGCCATCGACATCGACCATGGAAAGTACCAAGAGACCCAGTACTTC.

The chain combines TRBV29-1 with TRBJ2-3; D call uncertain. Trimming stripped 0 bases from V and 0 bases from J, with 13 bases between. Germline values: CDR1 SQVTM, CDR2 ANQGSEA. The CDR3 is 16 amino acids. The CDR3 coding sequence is TGCAGCGTTGAAGAACTTGGTACAACTAGCACAGATACGCAGTATTTT. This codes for CSVEELGTTSTDTQYF.

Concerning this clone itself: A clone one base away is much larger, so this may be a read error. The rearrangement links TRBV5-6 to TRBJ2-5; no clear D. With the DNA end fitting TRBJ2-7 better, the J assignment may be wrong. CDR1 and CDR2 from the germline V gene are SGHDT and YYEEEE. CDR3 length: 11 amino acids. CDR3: CASSLGHEQYF. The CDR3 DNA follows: TGTGCCAGCAGCTTGGGCCACGAGCAGTACTTC.

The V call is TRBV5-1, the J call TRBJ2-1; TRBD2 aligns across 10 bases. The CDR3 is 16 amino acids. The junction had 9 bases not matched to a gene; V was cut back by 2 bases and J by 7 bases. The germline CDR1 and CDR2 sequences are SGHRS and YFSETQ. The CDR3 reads CASSFPPSGSPNEQFF. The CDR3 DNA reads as TGCGCCAGCAGCTTCCCTCCTAGCGGGAGCCCTAATGAGCAGTTCTTC.

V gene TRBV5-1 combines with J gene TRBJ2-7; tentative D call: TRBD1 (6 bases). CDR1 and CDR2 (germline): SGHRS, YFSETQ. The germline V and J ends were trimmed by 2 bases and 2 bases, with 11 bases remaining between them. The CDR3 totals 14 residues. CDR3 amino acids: CASSFGRGAYEQYF. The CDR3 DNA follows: TGCGCCAGCAGCTTTGGCAGGGGCGCCTACGAGCAGTACTTC. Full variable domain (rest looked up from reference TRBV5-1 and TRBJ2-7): KAGVTQTPRYLIKTRGQQVTLSCSPISGHRSVSWYQQTPGQGLQFLFEYFSETQRNKGNFPGRFSGRQFSNSRSEMNVSTLELGDSALYLCASSFGRGAYEQYFGPGTRLTVT.

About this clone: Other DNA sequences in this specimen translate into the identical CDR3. The CDR3 nucleotides are TGTGCCAGCAGTTTATATGGCAACACCATATATTTT. This sequence encodes CASSLYGNTIYF. The V gene is TRBV28, the J gene TRBJ1-3; D is ambiguous. This CDR3 comprises 12 residues. Germline CDR1 MDHEN, CDR2 SYDVKM. V was cut by 1 base and J by 7 bases, with 5 bases left in between.

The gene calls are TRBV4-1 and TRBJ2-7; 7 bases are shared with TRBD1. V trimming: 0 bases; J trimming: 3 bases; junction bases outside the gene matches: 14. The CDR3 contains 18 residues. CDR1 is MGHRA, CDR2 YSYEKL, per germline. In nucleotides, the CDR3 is TGCGCCAGCAGCCAAGAAAGGGACAGCGGATTTCTCTTCTACGAGCAGTACTTC. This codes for CASSQERDSGFLFYEQYF.